This TCR beta chain comes out of a study of chemoradiotherapy in HPV16-positive cancers. Sequencing used immunoSEQ multiplex PCR; TCRdb keeps in-frame clones, though not all of them. The sample has approximately 10,000 clones, roughly 84% seen once. Regarding the study as a whole: Functional assays defining HPV-specific T cells used only two HPV16-positive patients.

Notes on this clone: Its matching antigen is unknown.

The receptor's source is a human donor with HPV-associated anogenital cancer. The input for sequencing was blood, taken from a patient who underwent chemoradiotherapy.

The CDR3, as DNA: TGTGCTAGTGCCCCGGCGGCGTCTGTAGAGACCCAGTACTTC. Translation gives CASAPAASVETQYF. The chain couples TRBV12-5 to TRBJ2-5; D call uncertain. This CDR3 is built from 14 residues. The germline V gene encodes CDR1 LGHNT and CDR2 FRNRAP. Trimming took off 7 bases at V and 4 bases at J, with 16 bases between the two ends.